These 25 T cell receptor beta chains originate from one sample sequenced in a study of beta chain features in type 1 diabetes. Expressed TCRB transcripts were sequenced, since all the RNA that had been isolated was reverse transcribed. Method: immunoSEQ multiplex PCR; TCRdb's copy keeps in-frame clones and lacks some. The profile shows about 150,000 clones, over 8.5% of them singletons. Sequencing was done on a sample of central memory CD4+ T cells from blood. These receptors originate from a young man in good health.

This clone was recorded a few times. This CDR3 reads CASSFQETQYF. CDR3 DNA: TGTGCCAGCAGCTTCCAAGAGACCCAGTACTTC. The J gene is TRBJ2-5, the V gene TRBV11-2, with unresolved D. Germline lookup yields CDR1 SGHAT and CDR2 FQNNGV. Trimming removed 3 bases from V and 1 base from J, with 0 bases in between. This CDR3 is 11 amino acids long.

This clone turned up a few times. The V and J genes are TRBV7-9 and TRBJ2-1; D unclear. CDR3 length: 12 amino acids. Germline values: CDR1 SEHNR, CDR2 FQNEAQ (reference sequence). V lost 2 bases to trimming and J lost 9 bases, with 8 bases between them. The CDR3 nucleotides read TGTGCCAGCAGCTTACGCCAAAGTGAGCAGTTCTTC. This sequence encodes CASSLRQSEQFF.

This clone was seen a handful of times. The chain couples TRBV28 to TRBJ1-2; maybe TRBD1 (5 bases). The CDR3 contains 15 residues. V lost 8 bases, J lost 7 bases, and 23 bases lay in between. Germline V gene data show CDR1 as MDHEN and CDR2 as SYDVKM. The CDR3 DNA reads TGTGCCAGCCTTTCACTGGGACGCAGGGCCGGTGGCTACACCTTC. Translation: CASLSLGRRAGGYTF.

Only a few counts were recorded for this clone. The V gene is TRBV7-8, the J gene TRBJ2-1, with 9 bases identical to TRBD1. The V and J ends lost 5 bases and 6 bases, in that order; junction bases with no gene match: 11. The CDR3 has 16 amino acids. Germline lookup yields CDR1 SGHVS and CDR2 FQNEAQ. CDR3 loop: CASSVGQGRVGNEQFF. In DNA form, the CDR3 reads TGTGCCAGCAGCGTGGGACAGGGTCGAGTCGGCAATGAGCAGTTCTTC.

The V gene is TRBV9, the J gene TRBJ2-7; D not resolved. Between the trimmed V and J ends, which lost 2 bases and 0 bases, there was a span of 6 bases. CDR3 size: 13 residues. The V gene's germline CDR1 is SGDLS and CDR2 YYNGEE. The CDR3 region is CASSVAGSYEQYF. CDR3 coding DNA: TGTGCCAGCAGCGTGGCAGGCTCCTACGAGCAGTACTTC.

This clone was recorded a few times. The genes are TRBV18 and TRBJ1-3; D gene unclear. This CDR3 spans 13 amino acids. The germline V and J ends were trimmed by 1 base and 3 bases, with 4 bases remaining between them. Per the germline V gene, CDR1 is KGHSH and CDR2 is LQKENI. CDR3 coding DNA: TGTGCCAGCTCACCACTAGGTGGAAACACCATATATTTT. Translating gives CASSPLGGNTIYF.

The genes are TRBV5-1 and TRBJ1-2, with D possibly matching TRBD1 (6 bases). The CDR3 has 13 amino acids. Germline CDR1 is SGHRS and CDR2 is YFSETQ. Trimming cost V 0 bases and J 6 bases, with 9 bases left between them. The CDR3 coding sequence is TGCGCCAGCAGCTTGGCCCAGGGGAATGGCTACACCTTC. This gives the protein CASSLAQGNGYTF.

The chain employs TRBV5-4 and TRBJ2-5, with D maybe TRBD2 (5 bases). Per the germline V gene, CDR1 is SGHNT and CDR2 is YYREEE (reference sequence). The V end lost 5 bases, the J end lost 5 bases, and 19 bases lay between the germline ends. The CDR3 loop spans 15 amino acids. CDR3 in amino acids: CASSPLPTGEETQYF. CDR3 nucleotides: TGTGCCAGCAGTCCACTTCCGACTGGGGAGGAGACCCAGTACTTC.

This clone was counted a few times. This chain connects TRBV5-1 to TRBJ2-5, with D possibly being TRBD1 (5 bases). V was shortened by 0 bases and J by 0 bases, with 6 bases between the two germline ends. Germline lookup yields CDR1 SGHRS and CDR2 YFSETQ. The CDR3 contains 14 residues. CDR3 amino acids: CASSLGQNQETQYF. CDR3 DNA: TGCGCCAGCAGCTTGGGACAGAACCAAGAGACCCAGTACTTC. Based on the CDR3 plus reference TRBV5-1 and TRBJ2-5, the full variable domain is KAGVTQTPRYLIKTRGQQVTLSCSPISGHRSVSWYQQTPGQGLQFLFEYFSETQRNKGNFPGRFSGRQFSNSRSEMNVSTLELGDSALYLCASSLGQNQETQYFGPGTRLLVL.

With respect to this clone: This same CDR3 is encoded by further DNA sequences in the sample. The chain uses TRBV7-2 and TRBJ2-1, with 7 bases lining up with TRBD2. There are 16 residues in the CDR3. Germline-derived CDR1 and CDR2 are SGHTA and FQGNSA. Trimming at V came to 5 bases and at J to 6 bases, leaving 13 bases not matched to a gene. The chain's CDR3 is CASSKKAGVGANEQFF. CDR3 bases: TGTGCCAGCAGCAAGAAGGCGGGGGTTGGGGCCAATGAGCAGTTCTTC.

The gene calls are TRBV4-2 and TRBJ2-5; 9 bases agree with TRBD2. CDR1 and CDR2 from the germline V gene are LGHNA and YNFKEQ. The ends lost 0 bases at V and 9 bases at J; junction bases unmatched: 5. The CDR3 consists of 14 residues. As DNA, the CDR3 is TGTGCCAGCAGCCAAGATCTCCAGCGGGAGGCCCAGTACTTC. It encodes CASSQDLQREAQYF.

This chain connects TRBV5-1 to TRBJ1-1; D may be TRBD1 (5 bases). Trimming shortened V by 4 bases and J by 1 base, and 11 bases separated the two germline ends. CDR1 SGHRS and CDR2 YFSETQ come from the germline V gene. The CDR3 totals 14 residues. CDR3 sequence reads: CASSLFDRNTEAFF. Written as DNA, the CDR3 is TGCGCCAGCAGCCTGTTTGACAGGAACACTGAAGCTTTCTTT.

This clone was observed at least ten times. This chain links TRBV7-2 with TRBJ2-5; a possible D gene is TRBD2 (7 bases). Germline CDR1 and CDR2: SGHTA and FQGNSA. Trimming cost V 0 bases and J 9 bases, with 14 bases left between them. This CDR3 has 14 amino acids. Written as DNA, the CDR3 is TGTGCCAGCAGCTTAGCGGGACTAAAGGGGGCCCAGTACTTC. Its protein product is CASSLAGLKGAQYF.

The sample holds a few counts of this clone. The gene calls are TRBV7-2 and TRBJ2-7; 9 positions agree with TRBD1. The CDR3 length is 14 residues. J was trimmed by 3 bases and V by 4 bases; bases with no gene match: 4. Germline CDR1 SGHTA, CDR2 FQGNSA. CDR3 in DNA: TGTGCCAGCAGCTCACCGGGACAGGGCTACGAGCAGTACTTC. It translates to CASSSPGQGYEQYF. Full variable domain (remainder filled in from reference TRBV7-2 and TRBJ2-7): GAGVSQSPSNKVTEKGKDVELRCDPISGHTALYWYRQSLGQGLEFLIYFQGNSAPDKSGLPSDRFSAERTGGSVSTLTIQRTQQEDSAVYLCASSSPGQGYEQYFGPGTRLTVT.

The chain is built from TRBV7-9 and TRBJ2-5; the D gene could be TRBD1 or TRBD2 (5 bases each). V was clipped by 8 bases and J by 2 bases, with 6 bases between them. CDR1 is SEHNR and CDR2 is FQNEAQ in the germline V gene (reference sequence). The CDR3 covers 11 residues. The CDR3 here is CASGTQETQYF. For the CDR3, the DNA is TGTGCCAGCGGGACGCAAGAGACCCAGTACTTC.

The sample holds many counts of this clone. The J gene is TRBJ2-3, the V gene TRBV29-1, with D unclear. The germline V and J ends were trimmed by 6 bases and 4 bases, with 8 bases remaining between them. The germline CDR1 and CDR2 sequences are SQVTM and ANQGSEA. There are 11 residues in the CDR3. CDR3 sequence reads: CSVAQSDTQYF. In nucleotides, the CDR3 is TGCAGCGTGGCCCAGTCAGATACGCAGTATTTT.

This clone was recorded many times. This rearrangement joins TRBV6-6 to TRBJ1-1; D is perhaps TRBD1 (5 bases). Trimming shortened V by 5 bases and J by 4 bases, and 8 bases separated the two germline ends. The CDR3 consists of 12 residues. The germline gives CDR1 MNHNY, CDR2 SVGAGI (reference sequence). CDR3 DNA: TGTGCCAGCAGTCCCCAGGGCACTGAAGCTTTCTTT. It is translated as CASSPQGTEAFF.

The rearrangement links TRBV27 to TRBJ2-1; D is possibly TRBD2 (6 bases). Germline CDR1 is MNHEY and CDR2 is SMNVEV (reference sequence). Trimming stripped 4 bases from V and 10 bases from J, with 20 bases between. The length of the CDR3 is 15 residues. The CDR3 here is CASSSSLAASGEQFF. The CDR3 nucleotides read TGTGCCAGCAGTTCTTCCTTAGCGGCCTCTGGGGAGCAGTTCTTC.

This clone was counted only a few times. CDR3 coding DNA: TGCAGCGTTAGAGACACTTACACAGATACGCAGTATTTT. This encodes CSVRDTYTDTQYF. V usage is TRBV29-1 and J usage is TRBJ2-3; D gene unclear. The V gene's germline CDR1 is SQVTM and CDR2 ANQGSEA. The CDR3 has 13 amino acids. The V and J ends lost 5 bases and 2 bases respectively, with 11 bases between them.

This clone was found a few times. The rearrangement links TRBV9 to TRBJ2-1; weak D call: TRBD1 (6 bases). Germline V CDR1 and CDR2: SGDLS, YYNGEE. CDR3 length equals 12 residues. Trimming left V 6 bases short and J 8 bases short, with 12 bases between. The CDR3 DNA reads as TGTGCCAGCAACAGGGATTCAGATGAGCAGTTCTTC. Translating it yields CASNRDSDEQFF.

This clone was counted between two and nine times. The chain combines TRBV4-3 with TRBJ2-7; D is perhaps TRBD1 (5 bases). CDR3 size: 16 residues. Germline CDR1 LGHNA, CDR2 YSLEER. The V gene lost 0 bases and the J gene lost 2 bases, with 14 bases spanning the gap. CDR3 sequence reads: CASSQDLKTAAYEQYF. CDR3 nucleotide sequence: TGCGCCAGCAGCCAAGATCTTAAGACAGCAGCCTACGAGCAGTACTTC.

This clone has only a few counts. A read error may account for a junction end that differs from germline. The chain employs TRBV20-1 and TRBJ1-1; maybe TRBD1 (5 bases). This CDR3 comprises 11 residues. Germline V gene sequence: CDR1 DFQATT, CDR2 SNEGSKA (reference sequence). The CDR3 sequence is CRSGTFTEAFF. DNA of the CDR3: TGCAGGTCCGGGACTTTCACTGAGGCTTTCTTT.

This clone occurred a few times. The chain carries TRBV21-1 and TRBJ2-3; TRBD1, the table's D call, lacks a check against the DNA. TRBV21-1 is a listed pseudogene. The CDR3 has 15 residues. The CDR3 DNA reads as TGTGCCAGCAGCAACCACAGGTGGGTCGGCGATACGCAGTATTTT. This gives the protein CASSNHRWVGDTQYF.

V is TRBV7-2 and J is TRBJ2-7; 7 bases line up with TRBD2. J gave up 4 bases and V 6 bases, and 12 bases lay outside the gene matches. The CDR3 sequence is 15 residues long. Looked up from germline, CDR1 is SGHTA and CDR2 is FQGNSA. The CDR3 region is CASSRRWGGSYEQYF. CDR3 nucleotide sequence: TGTGCCAGCAGTCGCCGTTGGGGCGGGAGTTACGAGCAGTACTTC.

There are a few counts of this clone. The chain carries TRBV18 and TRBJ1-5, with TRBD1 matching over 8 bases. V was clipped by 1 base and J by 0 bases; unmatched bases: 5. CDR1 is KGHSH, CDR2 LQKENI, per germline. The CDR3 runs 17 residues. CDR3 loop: CASSPRGQGPSNQPQHF. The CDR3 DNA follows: TGTGCCAGCTCACCACGAGGACAGGGACCTAGCAATCAGCCCCAGCATTTT.